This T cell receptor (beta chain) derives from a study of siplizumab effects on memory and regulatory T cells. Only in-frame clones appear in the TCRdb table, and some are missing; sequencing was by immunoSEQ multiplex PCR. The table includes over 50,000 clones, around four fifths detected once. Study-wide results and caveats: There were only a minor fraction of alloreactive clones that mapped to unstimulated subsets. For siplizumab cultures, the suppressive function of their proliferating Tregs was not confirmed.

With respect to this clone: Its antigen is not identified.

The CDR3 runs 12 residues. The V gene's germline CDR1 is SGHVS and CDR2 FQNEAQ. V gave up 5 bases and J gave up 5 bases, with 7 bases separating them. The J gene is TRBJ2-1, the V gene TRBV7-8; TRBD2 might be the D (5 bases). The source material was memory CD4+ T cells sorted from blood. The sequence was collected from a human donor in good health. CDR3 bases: TGTGCCAGCAGCCCTAGCCACAATGAGCAGTTCTTC. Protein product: CASSPSHNEQFF.